Listed below are T cell receptor beta chains from one sample, sequenced in a study of human T cells and chemical hapten exposure. TCRdb fed the RACE reads into MiXCR, producing one record per CDR3 protein. This sample has tens of thousands of distinct CDR3 sequences; roughly a tenth occur once, and the top ten carry around 5%. The specimen was whole blood, collected in connection with sensitization to the hapten diphenylcyclopropenone (DPC). Source of these receptors: a woman aged 45-59 years with alopecia areata. Some clones in this sample may be carry-over from other donors' samples. CDR3s include the opening cysteine and the closing phenylalanine or tryptophan. The order of the fields is V gene, D gene, J gene, clone size, CDR3 protein, CDR3 DNA. The D gene is left open where the match is weak. Where a row states a size, it is once, few, many or the class of an expanded clone; other rows omit it.

>TRBV6-5|-|TRBJ2-4|-
CASSSSKNIQYF
TGTGCCAGCAGTTCGTCGAAAAACATTCAGTACTTC
>TRBV28|-|TRBJ1-6|few
CASSSEGGNSPLHF
TGTGCCAGCAGTTCAGAGGGTGGTAATTCACCCCTCCACTTT
>TRBV20-1|TRBD2|TRBJ2-4|many
CSATGTSGHAKNIQYF
TGCAGTGCGACCGGGACTAGCGGGCACGCCAAAAACATTCAGTACTTC
>TRBV27|TRBD1|TRBJ1-1|few
CASSLSGTGAGTEAFF
TGTGCCAGCAGTTTATCCGGGACAGGGGCGGGCACTGAAGCTTTCTTT
>TRBV7-2|-|TRBJ1-1|-
CASSLARVDMNTEAFF
TGTGCCAGCAGCTTAGCCAGGGTCGATATGAACACTGAAGCTTTCTTT
>TRBV3-1|-|TRBJ1-1|once
CASSHLQGYEAFF
TGTGCCAGCAGCCACTTACAGGGCTATGAAGCTTTCTTT
>TRBV5-1|TRBD1|TRBJ1-1|many
CASSYTGGTEAFF
TGCGCCAGCAGCTATACAGGGGGCACTGAAGCTTTCTTT
>TRBV7-2|-|TRBJ2-5|-
CASSSTPRPGAQYF
TGTGCCAGCAGCTCAACGCCACGCCCGGGGGCCCAGTACTTC
>TRBV7-2|TRBD1|TRBJ2-6|medium-sized
CASSPRTGASSGANVLTF
TGTGCCAGCAGCCCCCGGACAGGGGCGAGCTCTGGGGCCAACGTCCTGACTTTC
>TRBV15|TRBD1|TRBJ1-5|many
CATSRGFGTANQGNQPQHF
TGTGCCACCAGCAGAGGATTTGGGACAGCAAACCAGGGGAATCAGCCCCAGCATTTT
>TRBV10-3|TRBD1|TRBJ1-5|-
CAIRDREAGPQHF
TGTGCCATCAGGGACAGGGAAGCAGGGCCCCAGCATTTT
>TRBV11-2|-|TRBJ2-2|few
CASSFDSLNTGELFF
TGTGCCAGCAGCTTTGACAGCTTGAACACCGGGGAGCTGTTTTTT
>TRBV28|-|TRBJ1-6|many
CASSPPMGGSKNSPLHF
TGTGCCAGCTCTCCACCCATGGGGGGTTCGAAGAATTCACCCCTCCACTTT
>TRBV23-1|TRBD1|TRBJ2-5|many
CASSPLRTGAPKVGF
TGCGCCAGCAGTCCTCTCCGGACAGGGGCTCCGAAGGTGGGCTTC
>TRBV27|-|TRBJ2-2|few
CASGKTGELFF
TGTGCCAGCGGGAAAACCGGGGAGCTGTTTTTT
>TRBV20-1|TRBD1|TRBJ2-5|few
CSAADTGGYQETQYF
TGCAGTGCCGCCGATACAGGGGGCTACCAAGAGACCCAGTACTTC
>TRBV6-6|TRBD2|TRBJ2-7|once
CASSYDRTSGPYEQYF
TGTGCCAGCAGTTACGACCGGACTAGCGGTCCCTACGAGCAGTACTTC
>TRBV16|-|TRBJ1-4|-
CASSQNREKLFF
TGTGCCAGCAGCCAAAATAGGGAAAAACTGTTTTTT
>TRBV7-2|-|TRBJ2-7|few
CASSQEKGREQYF
TGTGCCAGCAGCCAGGAGAAGGGGCGCGAGCAGTACTTC
>TRBV2|TRBD1|TRBJ2-7|-
CASRRLTGVPYEQYF
TGTGCCAGCAGGAGACTGACAGGGGTCCCCTACGAGCAGTACTTC
>TRBV29-1|-|TRBJ2-7|many
CSVIPRDSAYEQYF
TGCAGCGTCATTCCTCGGGACTCAGCCTACGAGCAGTACTTC
>TRBV7-9|-|TRBJ2-7|-
CASSLLTAGGEQYF
TGTGCCAGCAGCCTACTGACCGCCGGAGGCGAGCAGTACTTC
>TRBV18|TRBD1|TRBJ1-5|-
CASSPGQGDQPQHF
TGTGCCAGCTCACCGGGACAGGGTGATCAGCCCCAGCATTTT
>TRBV5-1|TRBD2|TRBJ2-1|many
CASSLVASGSYNEQFF
TGCGCCAGCAGCTTGGTGGCTAGCGGGAGTTACAATGAGCAGTTCTTC
>TRBV28|-|TRBJ1-5|many
CASSTDRLSNQPQHF
TGTGCCAGCAGCACGGACAGACTTAGCAATCAGCCCCAGCATTTT
>TRBV27|-|TRBJ2-1|few
CASRDLLNRGGDEQFF
TGTGCCAGCAGGGACCTTTTAAATCGGGGAGGAGATGAGCAGTTCTTC
>TRBV7-6|-|TRBJ2-2|many
CASSLAGLAWNTGELFF
TGTGCCAGCAGCTTAGCCGGCTTAGCATGGAACACCGGGGAGCTGTTTTTT
>TRBV10-3|TRBD1|TRBJ1-2|-
CAISTGEGGYTF
TGTGCCATCAGCACAGGGGAGGGTGGCTACACCTTC
>TRBV5-1|TRBD2|TRBJ2-5|few
CASSGTSGYQETQYF
TGCGCCAGCAGCGGAACTAGCGGGTACCAAGAGACCCAGTACTTC
>TRBV18|TRBD1|TRBJ1-1|few
CASSPTSGTGDEAFF
TGTGCCAGCTCACCGACATCCGGGACAGGAGACGAAGCTTTCTTT
>TRBV29-1|TRBD1|TRBJ1-4|-
CSGTATNEKLFF
TGCAGTGGGACAGCTACTAATGAAAAACTGTTTTTT
>TRBV7-8|-|TRBJ2-1|-
CASSSVSEQFF
TGTGCCAGCAGCTCCGTCAGTGAGCAGTTCTTC
>TRBV3-1|-|TRBJ1-5|many
CASSQRGGNQPQHF
TGTGCCAGCAGCCAAAGGGGTGGCAATCAGCCCCAGCATTTT
>TRBV6-6|TRBD1|TRBJ2-5|many
CASNPGRTGQGTQYF
TGTGCCAGCAACCCGGGGAGGACAGGGCAGGGGACCCAGTACTTC
>TRBV5-1|TRBD2|TRBJ2-1|-
CASSLVGSGRPTSFYNEQFF
TGCGCCAGCAGCTTGGTGGGTAGCGGGAGGCCCACAAGTTTCTACAATGAGCAGTTCTTC
>TRBV12-3/TRBV12-4|TRBD2|TRBJ2-3|few
CASRRQGGSTDTQYF
TGTGCCAGCCGTCGGCAGGGAGGGAGCACAGATACGCAGTATTTT
>TRBV12-3/TRBV12-4|TRBD1|TRBJ2-2|many
CASGTGSWTGELFF
TGTGCCAGCGGGACAGGGAGTTGGACCGGGGAGCTGTTTTTT
>TRBV6-5|-|TRBJ1-4|-
CASRGGGNEKLFF
TGTGCCAGCCGCGGCGGGGGTAATGAAAAACTGTTTTTT
>TRBV12-3/TRBV12-4|TRBD2|TRBJ2-1|few
CASSLRGRLAGERGNEQFF
TGTGCCAGCAGTTTAAGGGGTAGACTAGCGGGAGAGAGGGGCAATGAGCAGTTCTTC